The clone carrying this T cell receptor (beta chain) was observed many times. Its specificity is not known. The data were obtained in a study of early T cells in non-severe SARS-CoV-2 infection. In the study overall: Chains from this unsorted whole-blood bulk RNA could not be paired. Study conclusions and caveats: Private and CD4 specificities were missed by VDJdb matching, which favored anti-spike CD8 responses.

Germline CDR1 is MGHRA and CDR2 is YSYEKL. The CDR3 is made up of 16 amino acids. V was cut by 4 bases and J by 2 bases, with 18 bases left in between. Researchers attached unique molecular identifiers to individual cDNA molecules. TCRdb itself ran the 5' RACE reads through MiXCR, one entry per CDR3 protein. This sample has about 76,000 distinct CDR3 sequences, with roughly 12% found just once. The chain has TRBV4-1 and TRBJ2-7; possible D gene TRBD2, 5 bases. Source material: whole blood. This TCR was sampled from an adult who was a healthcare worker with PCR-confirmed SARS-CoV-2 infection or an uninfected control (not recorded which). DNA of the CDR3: TGCGCCAGCAGCCCCGAGGACTCTACTCCCACCTACGAGCAGTACTTC. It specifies CASSPEDSTPTYEQYF.